This T cell receptor (beta chain) was obtained from a study of blood T cell repertoires in COVID-19. CDR1 and CDR2 from the germline V gene are LGHNA and YNFKEQ. The CDR3 is 17 amino acids. V was shortened by 0 bases and J by 8 bases, with 22 bases between the two germline ends. This table comes from immunoSEQ multiplex PCR, and its TCRdb copy is limited to in-frame clones, with some not included. The data show about 180,000 clones, approximately 85% seen once. This clone showed up just a few times. The sequence came from a man aged 40-55 years who had recovered from COVID-19. This chain uses TRBV4-2 with TRBJ1-2; no definite D call. Sequencing was performed on PBMCs or T cells enriched from blood (not recorded which). The CDR3 is CASSQDMTASNTEGYTF. CDR3 bases: TGTGCCAGCAGCCAAGACATGACCGCGTCCAATACGGAGGGCTACACCTTC.